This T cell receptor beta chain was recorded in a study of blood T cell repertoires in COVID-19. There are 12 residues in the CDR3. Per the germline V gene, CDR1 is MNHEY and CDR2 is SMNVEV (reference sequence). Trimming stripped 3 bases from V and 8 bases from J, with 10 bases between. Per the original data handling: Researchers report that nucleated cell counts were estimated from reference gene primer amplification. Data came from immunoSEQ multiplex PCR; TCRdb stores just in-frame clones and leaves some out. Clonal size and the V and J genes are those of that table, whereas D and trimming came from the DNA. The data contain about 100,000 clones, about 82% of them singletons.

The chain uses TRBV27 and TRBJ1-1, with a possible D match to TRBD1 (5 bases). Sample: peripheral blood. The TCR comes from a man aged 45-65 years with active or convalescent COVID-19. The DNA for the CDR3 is TGTGCCAGCAGTTTTTATCGGACAGAAGCTTTCTTT. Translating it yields CASSFYRTEAFF.